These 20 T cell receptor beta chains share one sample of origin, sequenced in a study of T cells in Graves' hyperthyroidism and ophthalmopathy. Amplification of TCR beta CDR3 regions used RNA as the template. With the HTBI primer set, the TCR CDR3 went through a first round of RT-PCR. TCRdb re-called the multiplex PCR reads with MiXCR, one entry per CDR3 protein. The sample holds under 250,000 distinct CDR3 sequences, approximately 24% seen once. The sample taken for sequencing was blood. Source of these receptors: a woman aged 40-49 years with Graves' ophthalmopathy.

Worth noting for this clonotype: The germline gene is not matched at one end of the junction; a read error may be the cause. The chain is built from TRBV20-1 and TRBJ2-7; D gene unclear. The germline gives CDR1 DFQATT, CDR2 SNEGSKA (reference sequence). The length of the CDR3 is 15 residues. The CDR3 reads CSAVGAVTSTYEQSF. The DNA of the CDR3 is TGCAGTGCTGTCGGCGCGGTCACGTCAACCTACGAGCAGTCCTTC.

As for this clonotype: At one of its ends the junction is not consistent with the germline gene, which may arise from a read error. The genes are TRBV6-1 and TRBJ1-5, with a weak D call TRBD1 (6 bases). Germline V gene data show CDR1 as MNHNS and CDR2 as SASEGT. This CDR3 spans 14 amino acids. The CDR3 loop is CASSRKGVRQPQPF. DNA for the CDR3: TGTGCCAGCAGTAGGAAGGGGGTTCGTCAGCCCCAGCCTTTT.

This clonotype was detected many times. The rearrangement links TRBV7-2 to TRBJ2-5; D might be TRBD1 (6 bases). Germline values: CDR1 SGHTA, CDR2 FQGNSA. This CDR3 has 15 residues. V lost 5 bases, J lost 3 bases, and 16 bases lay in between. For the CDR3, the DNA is TGTGCCAGCAGCCTCTCCGGGACACTTGAAGAGACCCAGTACTTC. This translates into CASSLSGTLEETQYF. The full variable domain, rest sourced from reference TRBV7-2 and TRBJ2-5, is GAGVSQSPSNKVTEKGKDVELRCDPISGHTALYWYRQSLGQGLEFLIYFQGNSAPDKSGLPSDRFSAERTGGSVSTLTIQRTQQEDSAVYLCASSLSGTLEETQYFGPGTRLLVL.

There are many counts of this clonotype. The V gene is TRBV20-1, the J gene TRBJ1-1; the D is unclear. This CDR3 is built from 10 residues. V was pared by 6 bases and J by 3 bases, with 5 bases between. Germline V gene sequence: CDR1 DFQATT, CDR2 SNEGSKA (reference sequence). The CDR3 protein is CSAEDTEAFF. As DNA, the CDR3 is TGCAGTGCCGAGGACACTGAAGCTTTCTTT.

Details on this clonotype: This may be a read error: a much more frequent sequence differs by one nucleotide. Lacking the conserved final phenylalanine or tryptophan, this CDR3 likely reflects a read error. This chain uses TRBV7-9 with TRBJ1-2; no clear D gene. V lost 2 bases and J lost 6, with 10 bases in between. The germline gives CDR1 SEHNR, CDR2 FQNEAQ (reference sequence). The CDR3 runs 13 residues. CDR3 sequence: CASSLLAANGYTV. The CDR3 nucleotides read TGTGCCAGCAGCTTATTGGCAGCTAATGGCTACACCGTC.

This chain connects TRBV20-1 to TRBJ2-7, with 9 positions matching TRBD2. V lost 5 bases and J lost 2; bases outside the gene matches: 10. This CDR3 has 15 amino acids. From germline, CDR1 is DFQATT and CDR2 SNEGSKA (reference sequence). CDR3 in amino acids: CSAHLAGRGAYEQYF. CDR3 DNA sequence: TGCAGTGCTCACCTAGCGGGAAGGGGAGCCTACGAGCAGTACTTC.

This CDR3 reads CASSPTRLAEYQETQYF. The CDR3 nucleotides are TGTGCCAGCAGCCCTACTCGACTAGCGGAGTACCAAGAGACCCAGTACTTC. This chain joins TRBV7-8 and TRBJ2-5; TRBD2 matches 9 bases. The ends lost 5 bases at V and 0 bases at J; junction bases unmatched: 10. Germline CDR1 and CDR2: SGHVS and FQNEAQ. This CDR3 is built from 17 residues.

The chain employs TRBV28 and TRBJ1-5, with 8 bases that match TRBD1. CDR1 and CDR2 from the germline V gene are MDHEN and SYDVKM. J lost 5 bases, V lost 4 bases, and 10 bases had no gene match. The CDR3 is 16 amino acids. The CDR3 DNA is TGTGCCAGCAGTTCCCCCGGGACAGGCTTACATCAGCCCCAGCATTTT. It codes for CASSSPGTGLHQPQHF.

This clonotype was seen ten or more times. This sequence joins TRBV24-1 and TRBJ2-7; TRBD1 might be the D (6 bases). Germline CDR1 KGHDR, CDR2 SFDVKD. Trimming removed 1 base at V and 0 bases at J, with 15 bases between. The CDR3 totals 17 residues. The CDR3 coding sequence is TGTGCCACCAGTGATTTACCTCCGGGACACCGCTCCTACGAGCAGTACTTC. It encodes CATSDLPPGHRSYEQYF.

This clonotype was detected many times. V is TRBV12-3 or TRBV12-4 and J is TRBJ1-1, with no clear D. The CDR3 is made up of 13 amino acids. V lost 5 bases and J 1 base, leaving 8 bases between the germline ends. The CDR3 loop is CASSPEGNTEAFF. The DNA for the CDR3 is TGTGCCAGCAGTCCGGAGGGGAACACTGAAGCTTTCTTT.

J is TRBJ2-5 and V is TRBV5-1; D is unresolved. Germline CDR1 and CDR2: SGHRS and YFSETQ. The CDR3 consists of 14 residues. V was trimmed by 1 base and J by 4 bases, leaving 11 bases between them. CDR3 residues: CASSLLGVTETQYF. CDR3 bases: TGCGCCAGCAGCTTGCTTGGGGTTACAGAGACCCAGTACTTC.

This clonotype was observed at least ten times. CDR3: CASSADRVGTEAFF. Written as DNA, the CDR3 is TGTGCCAGTAGTGCAGACAGGGTAGGCACTGAAGCTTTCTTT. The chain recombines TRBV19 with TRBJ1-1, with 7 bases matching TRBD1. CDR1 and CDR2 from the germline V gene are LNHDA and SQIVND (reference sequence). V lost 5 bases and J lost 4; bases outside the gene matches: 7. The CDR3 is 14 amino acids.

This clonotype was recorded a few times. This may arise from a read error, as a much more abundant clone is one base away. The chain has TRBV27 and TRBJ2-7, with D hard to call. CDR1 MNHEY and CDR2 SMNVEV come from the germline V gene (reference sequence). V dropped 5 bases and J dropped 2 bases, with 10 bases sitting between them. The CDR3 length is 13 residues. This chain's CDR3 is CASSPIDAYEQYF. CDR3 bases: TGTGCCAGCAGTCCGATAGATGCCTACGAGCAGTACTTC.

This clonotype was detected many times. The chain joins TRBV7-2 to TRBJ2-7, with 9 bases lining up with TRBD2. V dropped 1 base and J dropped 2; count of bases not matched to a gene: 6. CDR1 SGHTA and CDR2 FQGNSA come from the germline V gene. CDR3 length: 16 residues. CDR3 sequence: CASSLVTSGPAYEQYF. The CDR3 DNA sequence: TGTGCCAGCAGCTTAGTTACTAGCGGGCCCGCCTACGAGCAGTACTTC.

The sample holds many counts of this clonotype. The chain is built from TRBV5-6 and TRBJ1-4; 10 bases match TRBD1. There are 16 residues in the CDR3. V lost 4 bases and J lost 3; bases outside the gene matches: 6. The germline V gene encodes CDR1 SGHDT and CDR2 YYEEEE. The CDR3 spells CASSGRDRGANEKLFF. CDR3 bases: TGTGCCAGCAGCGGACGGGACAGGGGAGCTAATGAAAAACTGTTTTTT.

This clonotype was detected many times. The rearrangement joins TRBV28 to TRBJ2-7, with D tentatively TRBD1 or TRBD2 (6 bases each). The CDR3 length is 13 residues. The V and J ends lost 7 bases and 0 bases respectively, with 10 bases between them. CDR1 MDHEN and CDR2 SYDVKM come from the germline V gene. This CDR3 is CASTGGFSYEQYF. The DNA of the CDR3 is TGTGCCAGCACCGGGGGCTTCTCCTACGAGCAGTACTTC.

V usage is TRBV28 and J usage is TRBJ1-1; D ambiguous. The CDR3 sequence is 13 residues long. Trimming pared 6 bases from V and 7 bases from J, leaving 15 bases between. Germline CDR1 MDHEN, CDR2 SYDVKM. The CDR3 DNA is TGTGCCAGCAGCTTTGACACCCGTTTTGAAGCTTTCTTT. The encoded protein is CASSFDTRFEAFF. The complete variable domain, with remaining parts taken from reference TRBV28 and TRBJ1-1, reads DVKVTQSSRYLVKRTGEKVFLECVQDMDHENMFWYRQDPGLGLRLIYFSYDVKMKEKGDIPEGYSVSREKKERFSLILESASTNQTSMYLCASSFDTRFEAFFGQGTRLTVV.

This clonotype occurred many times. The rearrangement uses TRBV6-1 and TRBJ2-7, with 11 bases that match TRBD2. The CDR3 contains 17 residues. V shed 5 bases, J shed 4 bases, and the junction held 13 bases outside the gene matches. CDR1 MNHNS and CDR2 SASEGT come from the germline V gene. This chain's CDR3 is CASSQHPLAGVSYEQYF. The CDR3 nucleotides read TGTGCCAGCAGTCAACACCCACTAGCGGGAGTATCGTACGAGCAGTACTTC.

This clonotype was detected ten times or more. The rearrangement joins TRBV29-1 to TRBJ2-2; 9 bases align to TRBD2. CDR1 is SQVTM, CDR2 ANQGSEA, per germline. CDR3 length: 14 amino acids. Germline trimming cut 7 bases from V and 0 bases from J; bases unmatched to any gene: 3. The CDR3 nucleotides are TGCAGCGGGGCGGGAGGGCCGAACACCGGGGAGCTGTTTTTT. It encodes CSGAGGPNTGELFF.

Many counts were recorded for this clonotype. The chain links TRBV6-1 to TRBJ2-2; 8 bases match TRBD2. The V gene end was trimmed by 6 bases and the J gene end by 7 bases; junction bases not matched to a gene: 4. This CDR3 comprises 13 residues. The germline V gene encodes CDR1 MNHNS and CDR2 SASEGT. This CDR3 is CASREREIGELFF. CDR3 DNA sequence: TGTGCCAGCAGGGAGCGGGAGATCGGGGAGCTGTTTTTT.